The rows below give T cell receptor beta chains drawn from one sample of a study of CD8+CD57+ T cells in acquired aplastic anemia. One entry per CDR3 protein, called by TCRdb with MiXCR from the reads. Altogether over 150,000 distinct CDR3 sequences are present, around half being singletons, with the ten largest covering roughly 12%. What was sequenced was sorted CD4+, CD8+, or CD8+CD57+ T cells (not recorded which) from PBMCs. These receptors all stem from a human donor with aplastic anemia. Each CDR3 is given with its conserved first and last residue. The D gene is left open where the match is weak. Clone size is stated in some rows and not others, as once, few, many or a class when expanded.

V gene: TRBV5-8; J gene: TRBJ2-2; D gene: .; clone size: .; CDR3 DNA: TGCGCCAGCCTAGGGGAGGCCGGGGAGCTGTTTTTT; CDR3 protein: CASLGEAGELFF
V gene: TRBV4-1; J gene: TRBJ1-1; D gene: .; clone size: .; CDR3 DNA: TGCGCCAGCAGCCAAGCCGATCAGGGTGTAAGGTCTGAAGCTTTCTTT; CDR3 protein: CASSQADQGVRSEAFF
V gene: TRBV15; J gene: TRBJ1-2; D gene: TRBD1; clone size: many; CDR3 DNA: TGTGCCACCAGCAGAGTCGGGACAGGCTATGGCTACACCTTC; CDR3 protein: CATSRVGTGYGYTF
V gene: TRBV2; J gene: TRBJ2-7; D gene: .; clone size: .; CDR3 DNA: TGTGCCAGCAGCGCCCTGAGGGGGGGGGCCTACGAGCAGTACTTC; CDR3 protein: CASSALRGGAYEQYF
V gene: TRBV19; J gene: TRBJ2-1; D gene: .; clone size: many; CDR3 DNA: TGTGCCAGTAGTATTAGTAGCGGCTACAATGAGCAGTTCTTC; CDR3 protein: CASSISSGYNEQFF
V gene: TRBV20-1; J gene: TRBJ1-1; D gene: .; clone size: .; CDR3 DNA: TGCAGTGCTAGAGTAGTAGTTGGTACTGAAGCTTTCTTT; CDR3 protein: CSARVVVGTEAFF
V gene: TRBV10-1; J gene: TRBJ1-1; D gene: .; clone size: .; CDR3 DNA: TGCGCCAGCAGTGAGTCGAGGTACCAGAAGAACACTGAAGCTTTCTTT; CDR3 protein: CASSESRYQKNTEAFF
V gene: TRBV24-1; J gene: TRBJ2-3; D gene: TRBD1; clone size: .; CDR3 DNA: TGTGCCACCAGTGACAAAAGACCAGGACAGGGGGCGAGCACAGATACGCAGTATTTT; CDR3 protein: CATSDKRPGQGASTDTQYF
V gene: TRBV4-2; J gene: TRBJ2-7; D gene: .; clone size: many; CDR3 DNA: TGCGCCAGCAGCCAAGGGACCAGCCTCTACGAGCAGTACTTC; CDR3 protein: CASSQGTSLYEQYF
V gene: TRBV29-1; J gene: TRBJ2-5; D gene: TRBD2; clone size: .; CDR3 DNA: TGCAGCTTAGGCCCTAGCGGGGCGCAACCCCAGTACTTC; CDR3 protein: CSLGPSGAQPQYF
V gene: TRBV20-1; J gene: TRBJ2-7; D gene: .; clone size: .; CDR3 DNA: TGCAGTGCTAGAGATTGGGCTCGCCAGGGGACTTACTACGAGCAGTACTTC; CDR3 protein: CSARDWARQGTYYEQYF
V gene: TRBV10-3; J gene: TRBJ2-2; D gene: .; clone size: .; CDR3 DNA: TGTGCCATCAGTGGCAACAGGGTCCCGATCGCCGGGGAGCTGTTTTTT; CDR3 protein: CAISGNRVPIAGELFF
V gene: TRBV20-1; J gene: TRBJ2-7; D gene: TRBD1; clone size: many; CDR3 DNA: TGCAGTGCTAGACCATCGGACAGGAGCTCCTACGAGCAGTACTTC; CDR3 protein: CSARPSDRSSYEQYF
V gene: TRBV4-1; J gene: TRBJ2-1; D gene: .; clone size: many; CDR3 DNA: TGCGCCAGCAGCCAAGGAGGGGAGTACAATGAGCAGTTCTTC; CDR3 protein: CASSQGGEYNEQFF
V gene: TRBV29-1; J gene: TRBJ2-7; D gene: TRBD1; clone size: .; CDR3 DNA: TGCAGCGTGGGGGACAGTCACTACGAGCAGTACTTC; CDR3 protein: CSVGDSHYEQYF
V gene: TRBV4-1; J gene: TRBJ1-1; D gene: .; clone size: many; CDR3 DNA: TGCGCCAGCAGCCAAGCGATGAACACTGAAGCTTTCTTT; CDR3 protein: CASSQAMNTEAFF
V gene: TRBV27; J gene: TRBJ1-5; D gene: .; clone size: .; CDR3 DNA: TGTGCCAGCAGTTCCATAGGTCAGCCCCAGCATTTT; CDR3 protein: CASSSIGQPQHF
V gene: TRBV29-1; J gene: TRBJ1-2; D gene: .; clone size: .; CDR3 DNA: TGCAGCGGGACACCCCCAGGCAACTATGGCTACACCTTC; CDR3 protein: CSGTPPGNYGYTF
V gene: TRBV20-1; J gene: TRBJ2-1; D gene: .; clone size: .; CDR3 DNA: TGCAGTGCTAGATCAGCAAGACCTCCTAATGAGCAGTTCTTC; CDR3 protein: CSARSARPPNEQFF
V gene: TRBV20-1; J gene: TRBJ2-7; D gene: .; clone size: once; CDR3 DNA: TGCAGTGCTTGTGGACTCAGCTCCTACGAGCAGTACTTC; CDR3 protein: CSACGLSSYEQYF
V gene: TRBV12-5; J gene: TRBJ1-5; D gene: .; clone size: .; CDR3 DNA: TGTGCTAGTGGTTTGGTGGACAATTGGGCCCAGCATTTT; CDR3 protein: CASGLVDNWAQHF
V gene: TRBV10-2; J gene: TRBJ2-1; D gene: TRBD2; clone size: .; CDR3 DNA: TGCGCCAGCAGGGTAGCGGGGGCCGCCAATGAGCAGTTCTTC; CDR3 protein: CASRVAGAANEQFF
V gene: TRBV20-1; J gene: TRBJ1-1; D gene: TRBD1; clone size: few; CDR3 DNA: TGCAGTGTGGACAGGGAGACTGAAGCTTTCTTT; CDR3 protein: CSVDRETEAFF
V gene: TRBV2; J gene: TRBJ2-2; D gene: .; clone size: .; CDR3 DNA: TGTGCCAGCATAGGGCAGTCCAACACCGGGGAGCTGTTTTTT; CDR3 protein: CASIGQSNTGELFF
V gene: TRBV10-3; J gene: TRBJ2-1; D gene: .; clone size: .; CDR3 DNA: TGTGCCATCAGTGAGTCGGGGGTTATGACGGGAGAGTCCTACAATGAGCAGTTCTTC; CDR3 protein: CAISESGVMTGESYNEQFF
V gene: TRBV19; J gene: TRBJ2-6; D gene: TRBD1; clone size: once; CDR3 DNA: TGTGCCAGTACCGGACAGGGTTGGGCCAACGTCCTGACTTTC; CDR3 protein: CASTGQGWANVLTF
V gene: TRBV19; J gene: TRBJ1-6; D gene: .; clone size: many; CDR3 DNA: TGTGCCAGTAGTGTCCCGGAAACCGATTCACCCCTCCACTTT; CDR3 protein: CASSVPETDSPLHF
V gene: TRBV15; J gene: TRBJ1-1; D gene: .; clone size: .; CDR3 DNA: TGTGCCACCAGCAGAGATACTGGGGGCACTGAAGCTTTCTTT; CDR3 protein: CATSRDTGGTEAFF
V gene: TRBV15; J gene: TRBJ2-2; D gene: .; clone size: .; CDR3 DNA: TGTGCCACCAGCAGAGTGGACAGAATGGGAGGGGAGCTGTTTTTT; CDR3 protein: CATSRVDRMGGELFF
V gene: TRBV11-1; J gene: TRBJ1-4; D gene: TRBD1; clone size: many; CDR3 DNA: TGTGCCAGCAGCCCCCATACCCGGACAGGGTATAGTGAAAAACTGTTTTTT; CDR3 protein: CASSPHTRTGYSEKLFF
V gene: TRBV15; J gene: TRBJ2-3; D gene: .; clone size: once; CDR3 DNA: TGTGCCACCAGCAGAAGGACAGCAGATACGCAGTATTTT; CDR3 protein: CATSRRTADTQYF
V gene: TRBV15; J gene: TRBJ2-5; D gene: .; clone size: many; CDR3 DNA: TGTGCCACCAGCAGAGACAGGTCCTGGGAGACCCAGTACTTC; CDR3 protein: CATSRDRSWETQYF
V gene: TRBV5-1; J gene: TRBJ2-7; D gene: TRBD1; clone size: .; CDR3 DNA: TGCGCCAGCAGCTTAGGGACAGGGCGCTACGAGCAGTACTTC; CDR3 protein: CASSLGTGRYEQYF
V gene: TRBV20-1; J gene: TRBJ2-3; D gene: TRBD2; clone size: .; CDR3 DNA: TGCAGTGCTCAAGTCGGGCGGGGGGGCCGTCAAGATACGCAGTATTTT; CDR3 protein: CSAQVGRGGRQDTQYF
V gene: TRBV9; J gene: TRBJ2-7; D gene: .; clone size: .; CDR3 DNA: TGTGCCAGCGGCGTAGGATTCTCCTACGAGCAGTACTTC; CDR3 protein: CASGVGFSYEQYF
V gene: TRBV6-4; J gene: TRBJ2-1; D gene: TRBD1; clone size: few; CDR3 DNA: TGTGCCAGCAGTGCCTACCGGACAGGGGGGAAAAACTACAATGAGCAGTTCTTC; CDR3 protein: CASSAYRTGGKNYNEQFF